The text below deals with one T cell receptor beta chain. The data were taken from a study of T cells in Graves' hyperthyroidism and ophthalmopathy. RNA transcripts were the template for amplifying TCR beta CDR3 regions. The primer set for the first-round RT-PCR of the TCR CDR3 was HTBI. TCRdb redid the calling of the multiplex PCR reads with MiXCR, one entry per CDR3 protein. The table records a few hundred thousand distinct CDR3 sequences, less than 25% of them present only once. The CDR3 spans 17 residues. Germline V gene data show CDR1 as SNHLY and CDR2 as FYNNEI. Losses at the gene ends were 2 bases for V and 5 bases for J; bases not matched to a gene: 12.

The sample consisted of blood. The chain is built from TRBV2 and TRBJ1-1; TRBD1 matches 9 bases. The sequence was collected from a man aged 18 to 30 with Graves' hyperthyroidism. The CDR3 coding sequence is TGTGCCAGCAGTGAATTGCGGACAGGGGTAGTGGGAACTGAAGCTTTCTTT. This translates into CASSELRTGVVGTEAFF. Full variable domain (remainder filled in from reference TRBV2 and TRBJ1-1): EPEVTQTPSHQVTQMGQEVILRCVPISNHLYFYWYRQILGQKVEFLVSFYNNEISEKSEIFDDQFSVERPDGSNFTLKIRSTKLEDSAMYFCASSELRTGVVGTEAFFGQGTRLTVV.